This T cell receptor (beta chain) was recorded in a study of cytotoxic CD8 clonotypes in ibrutinib-treated CLL. Study-level background: Following treatment for a median roughly twelve months, range 6 to 36, response samples were then taken.

Germline CDR1 and CDR2: SGDLS and YYNGEE. This CDR3 has 16 amino acids. V dropped 4 bases and J dropped 9 bases, with 20 bases sitting between them. This clone was picked up one time. Its antigen is not known. Study-wide results and caveats: Patients with sustained remission and those progressing were sampled at differing times. Under therapy, public clonotypes either contracted or stayed stable, and they were uncommon. Baseline clonality exceeded age-matched healthy donors and tracked circulating CD8+ T-cell counts.

This table comes from immunoSEQ multiplex PCR, and its TCRdb copy is limited to in-frame clones, with some not included. Of roughly 150,000 clones listed, around 84% are singletons. Material: PBMCs, obtained after 12 months of ibrutinib treatment. The origin of this receptor is a human donor with chronic lymphocytic leukemia. The chain has TRBV9 and TRBJ1-6, with D tentatively TRBD1 (5 bases). The CDR3 protein is CASSLDKQGFVSPLHF. The CDR3 DNA reads TGTGCCAGCAGCTTAGATAAGCAGGGCTTTGTTTCACCCCTCCACTTT. The entire variable domain, with the rest obtained from reference TRBV9 and TRBJ1-6, is as follows: DSGVTQTPKHLITATGQRVTLRCSPRSGDLSVYWYQQSLDQGLQFLIQYYNGEERAKGNILERFSAQQFPDLHSELNLSSLELGDSALYFCASSLDKQGFVSPLHFGNGTRLTVT.